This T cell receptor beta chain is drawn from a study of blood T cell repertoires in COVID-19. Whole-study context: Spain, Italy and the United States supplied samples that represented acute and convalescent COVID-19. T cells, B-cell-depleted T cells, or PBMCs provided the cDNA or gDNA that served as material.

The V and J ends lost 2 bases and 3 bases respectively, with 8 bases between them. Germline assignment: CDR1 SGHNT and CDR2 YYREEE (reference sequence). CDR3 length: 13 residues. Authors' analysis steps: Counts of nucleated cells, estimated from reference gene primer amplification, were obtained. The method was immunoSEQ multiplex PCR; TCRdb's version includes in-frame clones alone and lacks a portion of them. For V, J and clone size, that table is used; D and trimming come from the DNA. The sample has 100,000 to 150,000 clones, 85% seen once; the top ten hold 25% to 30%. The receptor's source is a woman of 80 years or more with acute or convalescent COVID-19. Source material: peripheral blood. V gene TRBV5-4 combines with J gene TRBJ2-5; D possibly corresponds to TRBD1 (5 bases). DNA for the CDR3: TGTGCCAGCAGCTTTGCCAGGGAAGAGACCCAGTACTTC. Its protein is CASSFAREETQYF.